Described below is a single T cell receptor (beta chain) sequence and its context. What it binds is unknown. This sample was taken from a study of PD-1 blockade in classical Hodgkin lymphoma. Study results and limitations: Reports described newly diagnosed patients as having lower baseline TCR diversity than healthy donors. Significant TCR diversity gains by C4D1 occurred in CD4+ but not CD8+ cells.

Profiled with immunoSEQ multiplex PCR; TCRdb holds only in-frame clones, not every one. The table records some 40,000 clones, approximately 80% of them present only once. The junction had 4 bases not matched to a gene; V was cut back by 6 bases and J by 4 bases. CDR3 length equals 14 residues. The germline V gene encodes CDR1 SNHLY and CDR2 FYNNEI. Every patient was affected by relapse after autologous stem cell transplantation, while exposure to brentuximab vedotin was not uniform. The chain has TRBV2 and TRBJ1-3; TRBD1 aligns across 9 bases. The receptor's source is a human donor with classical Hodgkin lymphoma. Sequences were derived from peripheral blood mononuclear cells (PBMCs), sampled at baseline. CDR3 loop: CASSGTGRGNTIYF. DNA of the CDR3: TGTGCCAGCAGCGGGACAGGGAGAGGAAACACCATATATTTT.